A selection of T cell receptor beta chains follows, all from one sample in a study of blood T cell repertoires in COVID-19. Sequenced by immunoSEQ multiplex PCR; TCRdb stores in-frame clones only, minus some. The data contain more than 65,000 clones, around 87% of them singletons. The sequencing sample was made of peripheral blood. These receptor sequences come from a man in his fifties with active COVID-19. The CDR3 runs from the conserved cysteine through the conserved F or W. A D gene is named only where the DNA matches it firmly. A row's size may be missing; if present it is once, few, many or a size class.

>TRBJ2-3|NA|TRBV14|TRBD2
TGTGCCAGCAGCCAAGTCGAGCTAGCGGGGGCGACTAGCACAGATACGCAGTATTTT
CASSQVELAGATSTDTQYF
>TRBJ1-6|NA|TRBV15|NA
TGTGCCACCAGTCCAGGGAAGGAGAATTCACCCCTCCACTTT
CATSPGKENSPLHF
>TRBJ2-1|NA|TRBV5-1|NA
TGCGCCAGCAGCTTGACAGGCGGGGTTTACAATGAGCAGTTCTTC
CASSLTGGVYNEQFF
>TRBJ2-5|once|TRBV5-1|TRBD2
TGCGCCAGCAGCCAACGGCCGACGGGAGGTGAGGAGACCCAGTACTTC
CASSQRPTGGEETQYF
>TRBJ2-4|NA|TRBV28|TRBD2
TGTGCCAGCAGCACTATTACTAGCGGGGGCAAAAACATTCAGTACTTC
CASSTITSGGKNIQYF
>TRBJ2-1|NA|TRBV9|TRBD2
TGTGCCAGCAGCGTAGCGGGACTAGCGGGTAGGGATGAGCAGTTCTTC
CASSVAGLAGRDEQFF
>TRBJ1-5|NA|TRBV5-6|NA
TGTGCCAGCAGCTTGGCCTCTAATCAGCCCCAGCATTTT
CASSLASNQPQHF
>TRBJ1-2|NA|TRBV5-1|TRBD1
TGCGCCAGCGGACTCGCGCGAGGGGGCAGCTATGGCTACACCTTC
CASGLARGGSYGYTF
>TRBJ2-1|few|TRBV4-2|NA
TGTGCCAGCAGCCAAGTCGAGAGCGCTGAGCAGTTCTTC
CASSQVESAEQFF
>TRBJ2-7|NA|TRBV6-2/TRBV6-3|TRBD2
TGTGCCAGCAGCACACTAGCGGGGCCCTCCTACGAGCAGTACTTC
CASSTLAGPSYEQYF
>TRBJ1-5|NA|TRBV2|NA
TGTGCCAGCGGCCTCCGGGGGGTGATGGGCAATCAGCCCCAGCATTTT
CASGLRGVMGNQPQHF
>TRBJ2-1|NA|TRBV7-8|TRBD2
TGTGCCAGCAGACGGACTAGCGGGGGGGCAACGGGAAATGAGCAGTTCTTC
CASRRTSGGATGNEQFF
>TRBJ2-5|NA|TRBV12-3/TRBV12-4|NA
TGTGCCAGCAGTTTATATAGAGCGGAGACCCAGTACTTC
CASSLYRAETQYF
>TRBJ2-7|few|TRBV5-8|NA
TGTGCCAGCAGACCTCCCTTTATGACAGGATACTCCTACGAGCAGTACTTC
CASRPPFMTGYSYEQYF
>TRBJ2-1|NA|TRBV5-1|NA
TGCGCCAGCAGCATCCCCGGGAGCTATGAGCAGTTCTTC
CASSIPGSYEQFF
>TRBJ2-1|NA|TRBV7-3|NA
TGTGCCAGCAGCAGAATCAGCGGAGCTGAGCAGTTCTTC
CASSRISGAEQFF
>TRBJ2-1|NA|TRBV9|TRBD2
TGTGCCAGCAGCGTTAGCGGGAGGGCCGGGAATGAGCAGTTCTTC
CASSVSGRAGNEQFF
>TRBJ1-2|NA|TRBV29-1|TRBD1
TGCAGCGTTGTTGGAATGGGGACAGGGGATGGCTACACCTTC
CSVVGMGTGDGYTF
>TRBJ1-2|few|TRBV6-2/TRBV6-3|NA
TGTGCCAGCAGTTACTCGCGGGGCCCCGCTACTAACTATGGCTACACCTTC
CASSYSRGPATNYGYTF
>TRBJ2-4|NA|TRBV6-2/TRBV6-3|TRBD2
TGTGCCAGCAGTTACCAGCGGGGAAGCGACATTCAGTACTTC
CASSYQRGSDIQYF
>TRBJ2-1|NA|TRBV15|TRBD1
TGTGCCACCAGCAGGCCCGACAGGGGAGGCTACAATGAGCAGTTCTTC
CATSRPDRGGYNEQFF
>TRBJ2-2|NA|TRBV5-5|NA
TGTGCCAGCAGCGGAGGGACAGTTTTGAACACCGGGGAGCTGTTTTTT
CASSGGTVLNTGELFF
>TRBJ2-1|NA|TRBV9|TRBD2
TGTGCCAGCAGCATAAGCGGGAATTCCTACAATGAGCAGTTCTTC
CASSISGNSYNEQFF